The entry below gives a single T cell receptor (beta chain) sequence along with its context. Germline V gives CDR1 GTSNPN, CDR2 SVGIG (reference sequence). This CDR3 contains 11 residues. The junction had 2 bases not matched to a gene; V was cut back by 7 bases and J by 3 bases. The table came from immunoSEQ multiplex PCR; TCRdb's copy has only in-frame clones and leaves some out. The sample consists of roughly 200,000 clones, approximately 78% of them appearing once. These data originate in a study of cytomegalovirus exposure and HLA in healthy donors. This TCR was recovered from a woman in her thirties in good health and CMV-seronegative. V and J are TRBV30 and TRBJ1-2; 7 bases match TRBD1. Sequencing input: PBMCs. The DNA for the CDR3 is TGTGCCTTGACAGGGTACTATGGCTACACCTTC. Translating it yields CALTGYYGYTF.